These T cell receptor beta chains were read from a single sample in a study of shared clonotypes between healthy human individuals. The method was immunoSEQ multiplex PCR; TCRdb's version includes in-frame clones alone and lacks a portion of them. This repertoire shows around 2,000,000 clones, approximately 95% found once; its top ten account for roughly 1.2%. The specimen was naive CD8+ T cells sorted from blood. The receptors originated from a man between 18 and 35 years old in good health. Both conserved end residues are part of each CDR3. The order of the fields is J gene, V gene, CDR3 protein.

j_gene: TRBJ2-2; v_gene: TRBV2; CDR3aa: CASSVGQGNTGELFF
j_gene: TRBJ2-3; v_gene: TRBV27; CDR3aa: CASSLSLGGNTDTQYF
j_gene: TRBJ2-7; v_gene: TRBV10-3; CDR3aa: CAISESTGGDYEQYF
j_gene: TRBJ2-5; v_gene: TRBV18; CDR3aa: CASSPWTGAWELFQETQYF
j_gene: TRBJ2-1; v_gene: TRBV7-9; CDR3aa: CASTGTASSYNEQFF
j_gene: TRBJ1-1; v_gene: TRBV9; CDR3aa: CASSGGFKGRNTEAFF
j_gene: TRBJ2-7; v_gene: TRBV29-1; CDR3aa: CSVRDGSSYEQYF
j_gene: TRBJ2-7; v_gene: TRBV2; CDR3aa: CASSETYIGSYEQYF
j_gene: TRBJ2-1; v_gene: TRBV4-1; CDR3aa: CASSRNLGSYNEQFF
j_gene: TRBJ1-5; v_gene: TRBV28; CDR3aa: CASTTVDSNQPQHF
j_gene: TRBJ2-3; v_gene: TRBV5-5; CDR3aa: CASSLDSGGTDTQYF
j_gene: TRBJ2-2; v_gene: TRBV6-5; CDR3aa: CASSYTSGGAGELFF
j_gene: TRBJ1-1; v_gene: TRBV28; CDR3aa: CASTQTGVNTEAFF
j_gene: TRBJ1-1; v_gene: TRBV5-6; CDR3aa: CASSLAADNTEAFF
j_gene: TRBJ2-3; v_gene: TRBV27; CDR3aa: CASSFWQGADTQYF
j_gene: TRBJ2-3; v_gene: TRBV7-2; CDR3aa: CASSELAGGRTDTQYF
j_gene: TRBJ1-5; v_gene: TRBV4-1; CDR3aa: CASSQVDQPQHF
j_gene: TRBJ1-5; v_gene: TRBV7-4; CDR3aa: CASSGRGLQPQHF
j_gene: TRBJ2-2; v_gene: TRBV7-9; CDR3aa: CAIDPGTNTGELFF
j_gene: TRBJ2-7; v_gene: TRBV5-1; CDR3aa: CASSLTTPGQGYEQYF
j_gene: TRBJ2-7; v_gene: TRBV7-3; CDR3aa: CASSFDRGPSYEQYF
j_gene: TRBJ1-1; v_gene: TRBV4-1; CDR3aa: CASSQDPRLNTEAFF
j_gene: TRBJ2-1; v_gene: TRBV9; CDR3aa: CASSVGAGGNEQFF
j_gene: TRBJ2-1; v_gene: TRBV9; CDR3aa: CASSVAPTEQFF